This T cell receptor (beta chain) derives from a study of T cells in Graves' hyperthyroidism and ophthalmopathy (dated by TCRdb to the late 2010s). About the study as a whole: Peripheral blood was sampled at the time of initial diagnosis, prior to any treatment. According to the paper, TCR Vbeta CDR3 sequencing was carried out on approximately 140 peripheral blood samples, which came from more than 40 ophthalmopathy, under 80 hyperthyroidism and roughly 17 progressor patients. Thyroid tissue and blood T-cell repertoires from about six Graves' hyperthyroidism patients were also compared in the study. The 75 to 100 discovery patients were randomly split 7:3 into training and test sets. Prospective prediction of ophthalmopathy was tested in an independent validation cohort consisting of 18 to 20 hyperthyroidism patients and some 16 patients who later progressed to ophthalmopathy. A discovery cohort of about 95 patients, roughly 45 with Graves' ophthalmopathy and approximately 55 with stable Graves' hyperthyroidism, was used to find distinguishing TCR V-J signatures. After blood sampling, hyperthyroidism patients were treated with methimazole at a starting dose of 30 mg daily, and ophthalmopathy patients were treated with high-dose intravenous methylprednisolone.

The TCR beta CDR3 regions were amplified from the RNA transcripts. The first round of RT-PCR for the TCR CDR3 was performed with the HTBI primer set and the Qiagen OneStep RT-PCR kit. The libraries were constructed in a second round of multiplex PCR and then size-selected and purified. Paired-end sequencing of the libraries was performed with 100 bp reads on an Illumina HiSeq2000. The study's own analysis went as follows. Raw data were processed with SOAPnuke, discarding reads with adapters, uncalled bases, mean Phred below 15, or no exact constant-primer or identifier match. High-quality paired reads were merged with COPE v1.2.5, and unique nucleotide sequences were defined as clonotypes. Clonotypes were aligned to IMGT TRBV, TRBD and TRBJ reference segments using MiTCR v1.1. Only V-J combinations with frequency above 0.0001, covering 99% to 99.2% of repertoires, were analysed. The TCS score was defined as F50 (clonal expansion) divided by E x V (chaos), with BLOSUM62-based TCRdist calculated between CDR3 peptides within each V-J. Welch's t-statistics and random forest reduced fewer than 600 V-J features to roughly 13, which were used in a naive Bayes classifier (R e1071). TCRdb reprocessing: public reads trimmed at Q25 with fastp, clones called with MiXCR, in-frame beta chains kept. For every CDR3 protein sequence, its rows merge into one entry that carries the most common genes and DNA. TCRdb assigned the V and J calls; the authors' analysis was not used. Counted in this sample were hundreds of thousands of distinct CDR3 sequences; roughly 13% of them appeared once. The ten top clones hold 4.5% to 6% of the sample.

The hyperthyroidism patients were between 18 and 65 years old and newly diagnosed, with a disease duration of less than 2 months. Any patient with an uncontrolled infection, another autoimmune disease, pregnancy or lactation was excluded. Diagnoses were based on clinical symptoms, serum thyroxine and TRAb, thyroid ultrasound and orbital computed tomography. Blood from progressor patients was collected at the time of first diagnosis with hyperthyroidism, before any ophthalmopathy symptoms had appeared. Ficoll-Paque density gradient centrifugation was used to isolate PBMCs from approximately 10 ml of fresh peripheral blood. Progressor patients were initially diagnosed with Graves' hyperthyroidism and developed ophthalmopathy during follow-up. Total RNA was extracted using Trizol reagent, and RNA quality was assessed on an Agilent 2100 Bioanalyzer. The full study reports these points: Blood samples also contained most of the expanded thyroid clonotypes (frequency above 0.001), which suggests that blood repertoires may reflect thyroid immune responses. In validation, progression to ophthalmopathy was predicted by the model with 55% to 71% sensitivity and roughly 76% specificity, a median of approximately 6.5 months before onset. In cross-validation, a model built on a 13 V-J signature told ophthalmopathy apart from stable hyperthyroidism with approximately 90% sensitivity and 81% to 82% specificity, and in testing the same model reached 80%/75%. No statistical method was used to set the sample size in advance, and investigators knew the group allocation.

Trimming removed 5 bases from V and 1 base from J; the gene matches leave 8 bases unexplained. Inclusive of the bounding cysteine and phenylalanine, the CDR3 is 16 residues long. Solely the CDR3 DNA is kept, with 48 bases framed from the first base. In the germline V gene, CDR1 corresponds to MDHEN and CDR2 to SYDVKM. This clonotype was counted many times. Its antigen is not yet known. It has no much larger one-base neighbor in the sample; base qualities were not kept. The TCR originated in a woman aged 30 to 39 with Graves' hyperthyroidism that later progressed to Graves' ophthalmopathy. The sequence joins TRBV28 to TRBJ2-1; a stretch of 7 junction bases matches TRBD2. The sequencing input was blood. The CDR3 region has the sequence CASSPPSGKSYNEQFF. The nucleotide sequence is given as TGTGCCAGCAGTCCCCCAAGCGGGAAATCCTACAATGAGCAGTTCTTC.